Each of the 30 T cell receptor beta chains below was sequenced from the same sample in a study of blood T cell repertoires in COVID-19. Some clones are missing from TCRdb's copy, which holds only in-frame ones; the method was immunoSEQ multiplex PCR. The sample holds under 200,000 clones, more than 85% seen once. Sequencing input: PBMCs or T cells enriched from blood (not recorded which). These receptors were taken from a woman between 45 and 65 years old who had recovered from COVID-19.

The chain is built from TRBV6-5 and TRBJ2-7; possible D gene TRBD2, 5 bases. The CDR3 has 14 amino acids. Looked up from germline, CDR1 is MNHEY and CDR2 is SVGAGI. CDR3 protein: CALALIGNPYEQYF. The CDR3 coding sequence is TGTGCATTGGCCTTAATCGGGAATCCCTACGAGCAGTACTTC.

This chain links TRBV27 with TRBJ1-5; a possible D gene is TRBD1 (6 bases). The CDR3 totals 13 residues. Between the trimmed V and J ends, which lost 5 bases and 7 bases, there was a span of 12 bases. CDR1 and CDR2 from the germline V gene are MNHEY and SMNVEV (reference sequence). This CDR3 reads CASSAHTGQPQHF. The CDR3 nucleotides are TGTGCCAGCAGTGCCCACACAGGGCAGCCCCAGCATTTT.

J is TRBJ1-6 and V is TRBV5-6, with 11 bases lining up with TRBD1. The CDR3 is 19 amino acids. CDR1 is SGHDT, CDR2 YYEEEE, per germline. V was clipped by 2 bases and J by 0 bases; unmatched bases: 7. The DNA for the CDR3 is TGTGCCAGCAGCTTCGGGACAGGGGGACTCAGCTCCTATAATTCACCCCTCCACTTT. This sequence encodes CASSFGTGGLSSYNSPLHF.

The CDR3 sequence is CASSGWAGEKLFF. The CDR3 DNA sequence: TGTGCCAGCAGTGGTTGGGCTGGTGAAAAACTGTTTTTT. The chain couples TRBV27 to TRBJ1-4; D gene ambiguous. The ends were cut back, 5 bases at V and 7 bases at J, with 11 bases in the middle. Germline CDR1 reads MNHEY; CDR2 reads SMNVEV (reference sequence). CDR3 length: 13 residues.

V and J are TRBV18 and TRBJ1-1, with D uncertain. Germline assignment: CDR1 KGHSH and CDR2 LQKENI. Trimming took 2 bases from V and 7 from J, leaving 8 bases between them. The CDR3 is made up of 12 amino acids. In nucleotides, the CDR3 is TGTGCCAGCTCACCAACAATGTATGAAGCTTTCTTT. It specifies CASSPTMYEAFF.

Only one count was recorded for this clone. This chain joins TRBV7-9 and TRBJ2-7; 9 bases line up with TRBD1. The CDR3 totals 14 residues. The germline gives CDR1 SEHNR, CDR2 FQNEAQ (reference sequence). V lost 5 bases to trimming and J lost 4 bases; unmatched junction nucleotides: 6. CDR3 sequence (DNA): TGTGCCAGCAGCGCAGCGACAGGGGGATACGAGCAGTACTTC. Translating it yields CASSAATGGYEQYF.

This clone was detected only once. V and J are TRBV28 and TRBJ1-3, with 8 bases that match TRBD1. CDR3 length: 15 amino acids. With V trimmed by 5 bases and J by 4 bases, 7 bases remained unmatched. Germline CDR1 reads MDHEN; CDR2 reads SYDVKM. Written as DNA, the CDR3 is TGTGCCAGCAGTACGACAGGGGAGGGAGGAAACACCATATATTTT. This sequence encodes CASSTTGEGGNTIYF.

The chain couples TRBV11-2 to TRBJ1-2, with D possibly TRBD1 on 5 matching bases. Germline CDR1 and CDR2: SGHAT and FQNNGV. The germline V and J ends were trimmed by 1 base and 5 bases, with 11 bases remaining between them. This CDR3 has 14 amino acids. CDR3 protein: CASSLGLEGYGYTF. The CDR3 coding sequence is TGTGCCAGCAGCTTAGGATTGGAGGGGTATGGCTACACCTTC.

In this sample, this clone turned up a few times. The V and J genes are TRBV11-2 and TRBJ1-1; D might be TRBD1 (5 bases). This CDR3 comprises 14 residues. V lost 4 bases to trimming and J lost 5 bases, with 14 bases between them. Germline CDR1 reads SGHAT; CDR2 reads FQNNGV. CDR3 nucleotide sequence: TGTGCCAGCAGCTCCAGTTCCGGGGGGACTGAAGCTTTCTTT. This codes for CASSSSSGGTEAFF.

This clone was counted a few times. The chain uses TRBV19 and TRBJ2-7, with a possible D match to TRBD1 (6 bases). CDR1 and CDR2 from the germline V gene are LNHDA and SQIVND (reference sequence). This CDR3 is 15 amino acids long. Deletions cut 3 bases from V and 0 bases from J, with 12 bases between. Here the CDR3 DNA reads TGTGCCAGTAGTATCTTTTGGGACATCTCCTACGAGCAGTACTTC. It specifies CASSIFWDISYEQYF.

This clone was recorded at least ten times. The chain links TRBV3-1 (or the pseudogene TRBV3-2) to TRBJ2-5; 14 nucleotides align to TRBD2. There are 17 residues in the CDR3. Germline CDR1 and CDR2: LGHDT and YNNKEL (reference sequence). The J segment lost 2 bases and the V segment lost 4 bases, leaving 6 bases of the junction unmatched. CDR3 sequence: CASSLRTSGRIQETQYF. The CDR3 coding sequence is TGTGCCAGCAGCCTCCGGACTAGCGGGAGGATTCAAGAGACCCAGTACTTC.

This chain connects TRBV19 to TRBJ1-5; 7 bases fit TRBD1. The junction had 3 bases not matched to a gene; V was cut back by 4 bases and J by 6 bases. The V gene's germline CDR1 is LNHDA and CDR2 SQIVND (reference sequence). The CDR3 runs to 13 residues. CDR3 region: CASSKQGTQPQHF. For the CDR3, the DNA is TGTGCCAGTAGTAAACAGGGGACTCAGCCCCAGCATTTT. Full variable domain (remainder filled in from reference TRBV19 and TRBJ1-5): DGGITQSPKYLFRKEGQNVTLSCEQNLNHDAMYWYRQDPGQGLRLIYYSQIVNDFQKGDIAEGYSVSREKKESFPLTVTSAQKNPTAFYLCASSKQGTQPQHFGDGTRLSIL.

This clone showed up just once. The gene calls are TRBV5-1 and TRBJ2-7; 7 nucleotides agree with TRBD2. There are 14 residues in the CDR3. Per germline, CDR1 SGHRS and CDR2 YFSETQ. The V segment lost 4 bases and the J segment 2 bases; nucleotides outside the gene matches: 6. CDR3 in DNA: TGCGCCAGCAGCCCCTCTAGCGGCCCCTACGAGCAGTACTTC. Protein: CASSPSSGPYEQYF.

The chain links TRBV18 to TRBJ2-7; TRBD1 aligns across 10 bases. The CDR3 is made up of 15 amino acids. With V trimmed by 6 bases and J by 6 bases, 11 bases remained unmatched. The germline V gene has CDR1 KGHSH and CDR2 LQKENI. The CDR3 sequence is CASSTGTGELGEQYF. In DNA, the CDR3 is TGTGCCAGCTCGACCGGGACAGGGGAGCTCGGCGAGCAGTACTTC.

This chain uses TRBV7-2 with TRBJ1-2, with a possible D match to TRBD1 (5 bases). V shed 2 bases and J shed 6 bases, with 10 bases lying between them. There are 13 residues in the CDR3. The germline V gene encodes CDR1 SGHTA and CDR2 FQGNSA. CDR3 sequence: CASSLSGWDGYTF. DNA for the CDR3: TGTGCCAGCAGCTTATCAGGGTGGGATGGCTACACCTTC.

The chain uses TRBV27 and TRBJ2-7; D is unclear. V lost 2 bases and J lost 2, with 13 bases in between. The length of the CDR3 is 15 residues. The germline V gene has CDR1 MNHEY and CDR2 SMNVEV (reference sequence). The CDR3 sequence is CASSLTQQLAYEQYF. CDR3 sequence (DNA): TGTGCCAGCAGTTTAACACAGCAGTTAGCCTACGAGCAGTACTTC.

The rearrangement links TRBV6-5 to TRBJ1-5, with 8 bases lining up with TRBD1. This CDR3 spans 15 amino acids. The germline V gene has CDR1 MNHEY and CDR2 SVGAGI. V lost 8 bases to trimming and J lost 2 bases; unmatched junction nucleotides: 8. The CDR3 nucleotides are TGTGCCAGCTTGGACAGGGTCGAGGGCAATCAGCCCCAGCATTTT. Amino acids: CASLDRVEGNQPQHF.

V and J are TRBV18 and TRBJ2-3, with TRBD1 matching over 7 bases. The V gene end was trimmed by 4 bases and the J gene end by 0 bases; junction bases not matched to a gene: 1. This CDR3 contains 14 residues. Germline CDR1 is KGHSH and CDR2 is LQKENI. As DNA, the CDR3 is TGTGCCAGCTCACGACAGGGCAGCACAGATACGCAGTATTTT. This gives the protein CASSRQGSTDTQYF.

This chain uses TRBV11-3 with TRBJ1-2; D unclear. CDR3 length: 15 residues. The V end lost 5 bases, the J end lost 6 bases, and 19 bases lay between the germline ends. The germline V gene encodes CDR1 SGHNT and CDR2 YENEEA. This CDR3 is CASSGRDRARDGYTF. As DNA, the CDR3 is TGTGCCAGCAGCGGGAGGGATAGGGCGAGGGATGGCTACACCTTC.

The chain recombines TRBV5-1 with TRBJ1-4, with D perhaps matching TRBD1 (6 bases). The CDR3 consists of 12 residues. The ends were cut back, 10 bases at V and 8 bases at J, with 15 bases in the middle. Germline CDR1 SGHRS, CDR2 YFSETQ. This CDR3 reads CAVTGRGEKLFF. DNA for the CDR3: TGCGCCGTTACAGGGAGAGGAGAAAAACTGTTTTTT.

The chain joins TRBV6-2 or TRBV6-3 to TRBJ1-2; D is possibly TRBD1 (6 bases). The CDR3 runs to 13 residues. V lost 2 bases to trimming and J lost 10 bases, with 14 bases between them. Germline V gene lookup returns CDR1 MNHEY and CDR2 SVGEGT. Here the CDR3 DNA reads TGTGCCAGCAGTTACGGACAGATACAAGCCTACACCTTC. This translates into CASSYGQIQAYTF.

The chain links TRBV2 to TRBJ1-6; possibly TRBD1 for D (5 bases). CDR1 and CDR2 (germline): SNHLY, FYNNEI. V gave up 9 bases and J gave up 10 bases, with 25 bases separating them. The CDR3 totals 16 residues. The CDR3 DNA reads TGTGCCAGAAGCTCCATCTCTCGACAGCGGGGGTCACCCCTCCACTTT. Its protein product is CARSSISRQRGSPLHF. The variable domain in full, completed from reference TRBV2 and TRBJ1-6, reads EPEVTQTPSHQVTQMGQEVILRCVPISNHLYFYWYRQILGQKVEFLVSFYNNEISEKSEIFDDQFSVERPDGSNFTLKIRSTKLEDSAMYFCARSSISRQRGSPLHFGNGTRLTVT.

This sequence joins TRBV6-5 and TRBJ2-7; 9 nucleotides line up with TRBD1. The CDR3 totals 13 residues. Germline values: CDR1 MNHEY, CDR2 SVGAGI. With V trimmed by 8 bases and J by 6 bases, 8 bases remained unmatched. The chain's CDR3 is CASRQGVPVEQYF. The CDR3 DNA follows: TGTGCCAGCCGACAGGGGGTTCCTGTCGAGCAGTACTTC.

The chain has TRBV5-1 and TRBJ2-2; 12 bases map to TRBD1. V dropped 4 bases and J dropped 1; count of bases not matched to a gene: 5. Per the germline V gene, CDR1 is SGHRS and CDR2 is YFSETQ. There are 17 residues in the CDR3. The CDR3 protein is CASSPGQGALNTGELFF. As DNA, the CDR3 is TGCGCCAGCAGCCCGGGACAGGGGGCATTGAACACCGGGGAGCTGTTTTTT. The whole variable domain, remainder taken from reference TRBV5-1 and TRBJ2-2, is KAGVTQTPRYLIKTRGQQVTLSCSPISGHRSVSWYQQTPGQGLQFLFEYFSETQRNKGNFPGRFSGRQFSNSRSEMNVSTLELGDSALYLCASSPGQGALNTGELFFGEGSRLTVL.

This chain uses TRBV5-6 with TRBJ2-3; 10 nucleotides line up with TRBD2. J gave up 2 bases and V 4 bases, and 7 bases lay outside the gene matches. Germline CDR1 reads SGHDT; CDR2 reads YYEEEE. This CDR3 is 16 amino acids long. This CDR3 is CASSQPLAGPTDTQYF. In DNA form, the CDR3 reads TGTGCCAGCAGCCAACCACTAGCGGGGCCCACAGATACGCAGTATTTT. The full variable domain, rest sourced from reference TRBV5-6 and TRBJ2-3, is DAGVTQSPTHLIKTRGQQVTLRCSPKSGHDTVSWYQQALGQGPQFIFQYYEEEERQRGNFPDRFSGHQFPNYSSELNVNALLLGDSALYLCASSQPLAGPTDTQYFGPGTRLTVL.

This clone was seen only once. CDR3 protein: CASSFSHSSYNEQFF. CDR3 coding DNA: TGTGCCAGCAGTTTTTCTCATAGCTCCTACAATGAGCAGTTCTTC. V is TRBV27 and J is TRBJ2-1; no definite D call. The CDR3 length is 15 residues. The V and J ends lost 3 bases and 0 bases respectively, with 9 bases between them. Per germline, CDR1 MNHEY and CDR2 SMNVEV (reference sequence).

This rearrangement joins TRBV2 to TRBJ1-1, with TRBD1 identical over 7 bases. The V gene's germline CDR1 is SNHLY and CDR2 FYNNEI. This CDR3 region has 14 residues. The ends lost 5 bases at V and 4 bases at J; junction bases unmatched: 7. Here the CDR3 reads CASSIKQGTTEAFF. The CDR3 DNA is TGTGCCAGCAGTATAAAACAGGGGACCACTGAAGCTTTCTTT. Supplemented by reference TRBV2 and TRBJ1-1, the full variable domain reads EPEVTQTPSHQVTQMGQEVILRCVPISNHLYFYWYRQILGQKVEFLVSFYNNEISEKSEIFDDQFSVERPDGSNFTLKIRSTKLEDSAMYFCASSIKQGTTEAFFGQGTRLTVV.

The chain has TRBV7-6 and TRBJ2-7, with TRBD1 matching over 11 bases. This CDR3 spans 15 amino acids. J gave up 4 bases and V 1 base, and 3 bases lay outside the gene matches. Germline V gives CDR1 SGHVS, CDR2 FNYEAQ. The CDR3 loop reads CASSLGTGGGYEQYF. CDR3 DNA sequence: TGTGCCAGCAGCTTAGGGACAGGGGGCGGGTACGAGCAGTACTTC.

This chain joins TRBV11-2 and TRBJ2-1; 12 bases match TRBD2. V lost 1 base and J lost 8; bases outside the gene matches: 6. The CDR3 loop spans 16 amino acids. Germline values: CDR1 SGHAT, CDR2 FQNNGV. The CDR3 sequence is CASSLGTSGRYDEQFF. The CDR3 DNA is TGTGCCAGCAGCTTAGGCACTAGCGGGAGGTACGATGAGCAGTTCTTC.

The V and J genes are TRBV7-9 and TRBJ2-1; 7 nucleotides agree with TRBD2. The CDR3 is made up of 16 amino acids. The germline gives CDR1 SEHNR, CDR2 FQNEAQ (reference sequence). With 0 bases clipped from V and 6 bases from J, the junction kept 8 bases outside the gene matches. The CDR3 sequence is CASSLAKGGVVNEQFF. The CDR3 nucleotides are TGTGCCAGCAGCTTAGCGAAGGGAGGGGTGGTCAATGAGCAGTTCTTC.